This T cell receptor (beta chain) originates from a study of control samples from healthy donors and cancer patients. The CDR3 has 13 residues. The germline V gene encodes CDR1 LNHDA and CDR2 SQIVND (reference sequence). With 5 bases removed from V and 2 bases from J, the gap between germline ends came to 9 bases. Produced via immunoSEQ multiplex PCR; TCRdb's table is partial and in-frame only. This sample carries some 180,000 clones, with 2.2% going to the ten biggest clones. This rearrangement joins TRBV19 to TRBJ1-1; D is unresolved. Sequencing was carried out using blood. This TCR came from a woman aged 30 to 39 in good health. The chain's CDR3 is CASSWDFNTEAFF. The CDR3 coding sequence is TGTGCCAGTAGTTGGGATTTCAACACTGAAGCTTTCTTT.